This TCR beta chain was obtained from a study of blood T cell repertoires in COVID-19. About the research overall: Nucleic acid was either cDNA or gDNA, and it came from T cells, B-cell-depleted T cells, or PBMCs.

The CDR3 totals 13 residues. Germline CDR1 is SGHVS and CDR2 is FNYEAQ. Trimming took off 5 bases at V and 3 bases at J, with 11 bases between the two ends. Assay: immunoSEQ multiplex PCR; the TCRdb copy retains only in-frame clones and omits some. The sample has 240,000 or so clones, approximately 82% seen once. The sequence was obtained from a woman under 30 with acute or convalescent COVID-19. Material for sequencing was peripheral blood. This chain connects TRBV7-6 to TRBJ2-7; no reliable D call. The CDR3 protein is CASSPQQIYEQYF. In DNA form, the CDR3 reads TGTGCCAGCAGCCCCCAACAAATCTACGAGCAGTACTTC.